These 7 T cell receptor beta chains came from one sample sequenced in a study of CD8+ T cells in alopecia areata. Extracted RNA was reverse transcribed into cDNA, the sequencing template. The protocol was immunoSEQ multiplex PCR, while the TCRdb copy is restricted to in-frame clones and leaves out a portion. Of 90,000 to 120,000 clones in the sample, 58% were seen once. The sequenced material came from NKG2D-low CD8+ T cells sorted from blood. The source of these receptors is a human donor with alopecia areata.

The J gene is TRBJ1-2, the V gene TRBV28, with 8 bases aligning to TRBD1. The J segment lost 4 bases and the V segment lost 3 bases, leaving 16 bases of the junction unmatched. Germline values: CDR1 MDHEN, CDR2 SYDVKM. The CDR3 runs 18 residues. CDR3 region: CASSFVVRLGQGGYGYTF. The CDR3 region has the DNA TGTGCCAGCAGTTTCGTCGTACGCCTAGGACAGGGCGGCTATGGCTACACCTTC.

The chain recombines TRBV2 with TRBJ2-1; 7 bases agree with TRBD2. Per germline, CDR1 SNHLY and CDR2 FYNNEI. This CDR3 is built from 20 residues. The ends lost 8 bases at V and 2 bases at J; junction bases unmatched: 24. The CDR3 here is CASVRKLARDGAGPYNEQFF. The DNA of the CDR3 is TGTGCCAGCGTTCGGAAACTAGCGCGCGACGGTGCGGGACCCTACAATGAGCAGTTCTTC.

The gene calls are TRBV6-1 and TRBJ1-1; a possible D gene is TRBD1 (6 bases). Germline V gene sequence: CDR1 MNHNS, CDR2 SASEGT. The CDR3 has 14 residues. Trimming removed 6 bases from V and 1 base from J, with 12 bases in between. CDR3: CASRDRMENTEAFF. CDR3 DNA sequence: TGTGCCAGCAGGGACAGAATGGAGAACACTGAAGCTTTCTTT.

V and J are TRBV13 and TRBJ2-1, with 9 bases identical to TRBD1. J gave up 4 bases and V 4 bases, and 5 bases lay outside the gene matches. The CDR3 sequence is 15 residues long. The germline gives CDR1 PRHDT, CDR2 FYEKMQ (reference sequence). DNA of the CDR3: TGTGCCAGCAGCTCGGACAGGGGAGGATACAATGAGCAGTTCTTC. Amino acid sequence: CASSSDRGGYNEQFF.

The sample holds one count of this clone. This chain uses TRBV5-4 with TRBJ2-3; TRBD1 matches 7 bases. Germline V gene lookup returns CDR1 SGHNT and CDR2 YYREEE (reference sequence). The CDR3 loop spans 14 amino acids. V shed 4 bases, J shed 6 bases, and the junction held 8 bases outside the gene matches. The CDR3 here is CASSAPLTGDTQYF. The CDR3 DNA sequence: TGTGCCAGCAGCGCCCCCCTGACAGGGGATACGCAGTATTTT. Full variable domain (outside the CDR3, taken from reference TRBV5-4 and TRBJ2-3): ETGVTQSPTHLIKTRGQQVTLRCSSQSGHNTVSWYQQALGQGPQFIFQYYREEENGRGNFPPRFSGLQFPNYSSELNVNALELDDSALYLCASSAPLTGDTQYFGPGTRLTVL.

The J gene is TRBJ2-3, the V gene TRBV4-2; 7 bases are a match to TRBD2. Germline lookup yields CDR1 LGHNA and CDR2 YNFKEQ. The CDR3 loop spans 17 amino acids. The ends lost 0 bases at V and 2 bases at J; junction bases unmatched: 8. This CDR3 is CASSQDHAGDLTDTQYF. CDR3 DNA sequence: TGTGCCAGCAGCCAAGATCACGCGGGAGACCTCACAGATACGCAGTATTTT.

J is TRBJ1-2 and V is TRBV4-2, with 9 bases matching TRBD1. This CDR3 contains 14 residues. The V gene end was trimmed by 4 bases and the J gene end by 3 bases; junction bases not matched to a gene: 3. Per the germline V gene, CDR1 is LGHNA and CDR2 is YNFKEQ. DNA for the CDR3: TGTGCCAGCAGCCTAACAGGGGGCGACTATGGCTACACCTTC. Translated: CASSLTGGDYGYTF.